These 19 T cell receptor beta chains originate from one sample sequenced in a study of blood T cells in healthy people across ages. Alongside a J-beta primer mix, a sample-barcoded 5' primer served in a second PCR lasting about 6 to 12 cycles. TCRdb processed the 5' RACE reads anew with MiXCR; each CDR3 protein has one entry. This sample yields more than 1.4 million distinct CDR3 sequences, of which roughly 45% are seen a single time; less than 8% belongs to the top ten. The sequenced sample consisted of blood. These receptors came from a woman in her late teens or twenties in good health.

The chain has TRBV20-1 and TRBJ2-1; 12 bases are a match to TRBD2. The germline CDR1 and CDR2 sequences are DFQATT and SNEGSKA (reference sequence). This CDR3 is 18 amino acids long. The V and J ends lost 3 bases and 7 bases, in that order; junction bases with no gene match: 16. CDR3 loop: CSARTSGSRGSIRNEQFF. The CDR3, as DNA: TGCAGTGCTAGGACTAGCGGGAGTCGAGGTTCAATTCGGAATGAGCAGTTCTTC.

The CDR3 sequence: CASSGGGGLATGMLFF. The CDR3 DNA follows: TGTGCCAGCAGCGGGGGGGGAGGACTAGCGACCGGGATGCTGTTTTTT. The chain carries TRBV9 and TRBJ2-2, with 9 bases lining up with TRBD2. Per germline, CDR1 SGDLS and CDR2 YYNGEE. This CDR3 has 16 residues. V lost 3 bases and J lost 13; bases outside the gene matches: 16.

Remarks on this clonotype: A read error may explain this, as a much larger clone is one base away. The V call is TRBV20-1, the J call TRBJ2-3; 10 bases agree with TRBD2. From germline, CDR1 is DFQATT and CDR2 SNEGSKA (reference sequence). The CDR3 covers 17 residues. The CDR3 sequence is CSVSETSGSTTPDTQYF. Here the CDR3 DNA reads TGCAGCGTATCCGAGACTAGCGGGTCGACGACGCCAGATACGCAGTATTTT.

The chain uses TRBV12-3 or TRBV12-4 and TRBJ1-1; D is unclear. V lost 7 bases to trimming and J lost 3 bases, with 12 bases between them. CDR3 size: 13 residues. This CDR3 reads CASTQTVHTEAFF. For the CDR3, the DNA is TGTGCCAGCACCCAAACAGTTCACACTGAAGCTTTCTTT.

This clonotype occurred a few times. V gene TRBV29-1 combines with J gene TRBJ2-3; 8 nucleotides line up with TRBD1. V was pared by 2 bases and J by 4 bases, with 14 bases of the junction left unmatched. The CDR3 length is 17 residues. Germline V gene data show CDR1 as SQVTM and CDR2 as ANQGSEA. DNA of the CDR3: TGCAGCGTTGAAAGGCCCAGGGACAGGAGTCCGGCAGATACGCAGTATTTT. It is translated as CSVERPRDRSPADTQYF.

The V gene is TRBV6-2 or TRBV6-3, the J gene TRBJ2-4; 10 bases align to TRBD1. The ends lost 10 bases at V and 6 bases at J; junction bases unmatched: 9. Looked up from germline, CDR1 is MNHEY and CDR2 is SVGEGT. The CDR3 extends over 14 amino acids. The CDR3 DNA sequence: TGTGCCACCGAGACAGGGGGCGGACTAAACATTCAGTACTTC. This sequence encodes CATETGGGLNIQYF.

The chain couples TRBV9 to TRBJ1-2; D might be TRBD1 (6 bases). Germline CDR1 is SGDLS and CDR2 is YYNGEE. V dropped 3 bases and J dropped 3 bases, with 15 bases sitting between them. The CDR3 loop spans 15 amino acids. The CDR3 bases are TGTGCCAGCAGCGGGAACAGGGAATCATACTATGGCTACACCTTC. It is translated as CASSGNRESYYGYTF. Full variable domain (rest looked up from reference TRBV9 and TRBJ1-2): DSGVTQTPKHLITATGQRVTLRCSPRSGDLSVYWYQQSLDQGLQFLIQYYNGEERAKGNILERFSAQQFPDLHSELNLSSLELGDSALYFCASSGNRESYYGYTFGSGTRLTVV.

The rearrangement joins TRBV6-5 to TRBJ1-6; tentatively, D is TRBD1 (5 bases). This CDR3 region has 16 residues. The V end was cut by 2 bases, the J end by 2 bases, with 10 bases between. Germline loops: CDR1 MNHEY, CDR2 SVGAGI. The CDR3, as DNA: TGTGCCAGCAGTTACGGGGCGGCGGCCTATAATTCACCCCTCCACTTT. This codes for CASSYGAAAYNSPLHF.

This clonotype appeared a few times. The junction departs from germline at one end; a sequencing error may be responsible. The chain uses TRBV2 and TRBJ1-2; D may be TRBD1 (6 bases). Germline values: CDR1 SNHLY, CDR2 FYNNEI. The CDR3 runs to 13 residues. CDR3 nucleotide sequence: TGTGCCAGCAGCGAAGAGGGGGTGGAGGGCTACACCTTC. Protein product: CASSEEGVEGYTF.

The chain employs TRBV28 and TRBJ2-7; D is unresolved. From germline, CDR1 is MDHEN and CDR2 SYDVKM. The CDR3 runs 14 residues. Trimming removed 3 bases at V and 2 bases at J, with 11 bases between. The CDR3 nucleotides are TGTGCCAGCAGTTTTTGCGGCAGCCCCTACGAGCAGTACTTC. Amino acids: CASSFCGSPYEQYF.

The chain carries TRBV27 and TRBJ2-1, with TRBD2 matching over 13 bases. From germline, CDR1 is MNHEY and CDR2 SMNVEV (reference sequence). The CDR3 is 17 residues long. J was trimmed by 7 bases and V by 4 bases; bases with no gene match: 10. The CDR3, as DNA: TGTGCCAGCAGTTCCTCCGGACTAGCGGGAGTGTGGAATGAGCAGTTCTTC. This codes for CASSSSGLAGVWNEQFF.

The chain has TRBV12-3 or TRBV12-4 and TRBJ2-5, with 10 nucleotides matching TRBD2. This CDR3 contains 16 residues. V shed 3 bases and J 1 base; nucleotides not matched to a gene: 5. The DNA of the CDR3 is TGTGCCAGCAGTTTGAGCGGGGGGGCCGGCCAAGAGACCCAGTACTTC. Translated: CASSLSGGAGQETQYF.

V gene TRBV28 combines with J gene TRBJ2-1; D is possibly TRBD2 (5 bases). This CDR3 is built from 12 residues. Germline V gene lookup returns CDR1 MDHEN and CDR2 SYDVKM. V lost 6 bases and J 15 bases, leaving 18 bases between the germline ends. CDR3 amino acids: CASRDSGIQWFF. DNA of the CDR3: TGTGCCAGCAGGGACTCCGGGATACAATGGTTCTTC.

This chain uses TRBV3-1 with TRBJ1-4; the D is unclear. The CDR3 covers 14 residues. V gave up 0 bases and J gave up 8 bases, with 10 bases separating them. The germline V gene has CDR1 LGHDT and CDR2 YNNKEL (reference sequence). Here the CDR3 reads CASSQDWTVEKLFF. The CDR3 bases are TGTGCCAGCAGCCAAGACTGGACGGTAGAAAAACTGTTTTTT. Full variable domain (remainder filled in from reference TRBV3-1 and TRBJ1-4): DTAVSQTPKYLVTQMGNDKSIKCEQNLGHDTMYWYKQDSKKFLKIMFSYNNKELIINETVPNRFSPKSPDKAHLNLHINSLELGDSAVYFCASSQDWTVEKLFFGSGTQLSVL.

The genes are TRBV7-2 and TRBJ2-1, with TRBD1 matching 10 bases. The CDR3 sequence is 15 residues long. With V trimmed by 5 bases and J by 5 bases, 6 bases remained unmatched. CDR1 is SGHTA, CDR2 FQGNSA, per germline. CDR3 residues: CASSTGTGVNNEQFF. The CDR3 coding sequence is TGTGCCAGCAGCACCGGGACAGGGGTCAACAATGAGCAGTTCTTC.

This chain links TRBV6-5 with TRBJ2-3; D not resolved. The V end lost 5 bases, the J end lost 4 bases, and 13 bases lay between the germline ends. The germline CDR1 and CDR2 sequences are MNHEY and SVGAGI. The CDR3 is made up of 14 amino acids. CDR3 in DNA: TGTGCCAGCAGTCCCGAGCCAAGCGCAGATACGCAGTATTTT. Protein product: CASSPEPSADTQYF.

This clonotype was found once. V is TRBV3-1 and J is TRBJ2-6, with D possibly matching TRBD1 (6 bases). Germline V CDR1 and CDR2: LGHDT, YNNKEL (reference sequence). This CDR3 is built from 18 residues. The V end lost 3 bases, the J end lost 1 base, and 16 bases lay between the germline ends. The CDR3: CASSHRTGKVSGANVLTF. Here the CDR3 DNA reads TGTGCCAGCAGCCATCGCACAGGGAAGGTTTCTGGGGCCAACGTCCTGACTTTC.

This sequence joins TRBV6-5 and TRBJ2-7, with 9 bases matching TRBD2. The CDR3 runs 16 residues. Germline V CDR1 and CDR2: MNHEY, SVGAGI. V trimming: 0 bases; J trimming: 2 bases; junction bases outside the gene matches: 5. The CDR3 nucleotides read TGTGCCAGCAGTTACTCCGGAGCGGGGGGAACCTACGAGCAGTACTTC. Translating it yields CASSYSGAGGTYEQYF.

The chain has TRBV30 and TRBJ2-7; D remains unclear. The CDR3 length is 11 residues. Germline loops: CDR1 GTSNPN, CDR2 SVGIG (reference sequence). V was cut by 0 bases and J by 9 bases, with 9 bases left in between. The CDR3 nucleotides read TGTGCCTGGAGTGTACAAACCCCGCAGTACTTC. As protein: CAWSVQTPQYF.